This T cell receptor beta chain was found in a study of blood T cell repertoires in COVID-19. Across the whole study: The study drew acute and convalescent COVID-19 samples from the United States, Italy and Spain. T cells, B-cell-depleted T cells, or PBMCs supplied cDNA or gDNA.

This clone was picked up one time. Under the authors' procedure: By means of reference gene primer amplification, nucleated cell counts were estimated. Sequencing was performed with immunoSEQ multiplex PCR; in TCRdb, only in-frame clones are kept and a portion is missing. V and J calls and clone size are as listed in that table; D and trimming were resolved from the DNA. The data hold about 270,000 clones, with under 90% observed a single time. This sequence originates from a young woman with acute or convalescent COVID-19. Specimen: peripheral blood.

CDR3 sequence: CASSREGSYNEQFF. DNA of the CDR3: TGTGCCAGCAGCCGGGAGGGGTCCTACAATGAGCAGTTCTTC. The chain couples TRBV11-2 to TRBJ2-1, with 8 bases identical to TRBD2. The CDR3 consists of 14 residues. CDR1 is SGHAT, CDR2 FQNNGV, per germline. V trimming: 5 bases; J trimming: 1 base; junction bases outside the gene matches: 1. The full variable domain, completed using reference TRBV11-2 and TRBJ2-1, is EAGVAQSPRYKIIEKRQSVAFWCNPISGHATLYWYQQILGQGPKLLIQFQNNGVVDDSQLPKDRFSAERLKGVDSTLKIQPAKLEDSAVYLCASSREGSYNEQFFGPGTRLTVL.